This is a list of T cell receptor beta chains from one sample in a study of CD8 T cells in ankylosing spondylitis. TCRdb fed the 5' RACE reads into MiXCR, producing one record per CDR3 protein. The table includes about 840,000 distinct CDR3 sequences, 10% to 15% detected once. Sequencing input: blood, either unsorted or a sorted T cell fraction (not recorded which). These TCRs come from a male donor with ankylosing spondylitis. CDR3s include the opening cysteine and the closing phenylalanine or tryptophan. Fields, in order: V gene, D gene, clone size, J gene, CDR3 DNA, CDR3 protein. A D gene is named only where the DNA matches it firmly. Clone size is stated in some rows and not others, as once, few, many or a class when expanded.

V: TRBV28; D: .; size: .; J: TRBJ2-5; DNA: TGTGCCAGCAGCTCTACCCACCCTACCAAGAGGACCCAGTACTTC; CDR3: CASSSTHPTKRTQYF
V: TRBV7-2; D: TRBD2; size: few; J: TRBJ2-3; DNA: TGTGCCAGCAGCTTCCTAGCGGGAGGGGGAAATACGCAGTATTTT; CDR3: CASSFLAGGGNTQYF
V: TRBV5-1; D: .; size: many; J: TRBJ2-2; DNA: TGCGCCAGCAGCCCTTTCACCGGGGAGCTGTTTTTT; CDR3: CASSPFTGELFF
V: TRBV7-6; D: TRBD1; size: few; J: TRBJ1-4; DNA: TGTGCCAGCAGCTCGCCCGCGGGACAGGGGGACGAAAAACTGTTTTTT; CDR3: CASSSPAGQGDEKLFF
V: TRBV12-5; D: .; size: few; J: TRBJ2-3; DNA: TGTGCTAGTGGTGCTGACTCGGGGACGCAGTATTTT; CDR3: CASGADSGTQYF
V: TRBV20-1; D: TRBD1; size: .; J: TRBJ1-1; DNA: TGCAGTGCTAGAGTCAGGACAGGGGTGAACACTGAAGCTTTCTTT; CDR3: CSARVRTGVNTEAFF
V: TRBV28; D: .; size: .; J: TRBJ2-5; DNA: TGTGCCAGCAGTCCTACCTATAACGCCCGGGATCTGCAGGAGACCCAGTACTTC; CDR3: CASSPTYNARDLQETQYF
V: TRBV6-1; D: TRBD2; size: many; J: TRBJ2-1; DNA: TGTGCCAGCAGCCCCGACCTGTGGACTAGGATATATGAGCAGTTCTTC; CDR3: CASSPDLWTRIYEQFF
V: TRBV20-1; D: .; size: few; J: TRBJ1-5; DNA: TGCAGTGCCAGGCACAGTAGCAATCAGCCCCAGCATTTT; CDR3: CSARHSSNQPQHF
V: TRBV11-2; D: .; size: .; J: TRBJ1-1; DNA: TGTGCCAGCAGGCCGCTAAGGCCAGCTGAAGCTTTCTTT; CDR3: CASRPLRPAEAFF
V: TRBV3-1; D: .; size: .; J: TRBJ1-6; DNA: TGTGCCAGCAGCCCCTTCCGTGGTTCACCCCTCCACTTT; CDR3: CASSPFRGSPLHF
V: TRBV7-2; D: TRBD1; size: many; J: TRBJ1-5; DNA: TGTGCCAGCAGCTTAGCGACAGGGGCGACCCCCAGGCCCCAGCATTTT; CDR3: CASSLATGATPRPQHF
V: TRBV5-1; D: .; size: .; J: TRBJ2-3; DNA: TGCGCCAGCAGCCCCCTCGGACGGGGCGCAGATACGCAGTATTTT; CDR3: CASSPLGRGADTQYF
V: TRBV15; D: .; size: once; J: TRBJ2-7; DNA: TGTGCCACCAGACCGGACAGCCCTCTAGCCTACGAGCAGTACTTC; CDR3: CATRPDSPLAYEQYF
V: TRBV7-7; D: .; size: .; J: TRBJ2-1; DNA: TGTGCTAGCAGCCCGAGACCCGAGAATGAGCAGTTCTTC; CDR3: CASSPRPENEQFF
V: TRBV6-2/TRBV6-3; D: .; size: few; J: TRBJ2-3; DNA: TGTGCCAGCAACGTCCCCGGGGGGCGGGCCACAGATACGCAGTATTTT; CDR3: CASNVPGGRATDTQYF
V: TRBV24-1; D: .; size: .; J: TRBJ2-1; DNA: TGTGCCACCGGGGATGAGTTGGATGAGCAGTTCTTC; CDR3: CATGDELDEQFF
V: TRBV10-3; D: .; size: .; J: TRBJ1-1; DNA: TGTGCCATCAGTACCGGGATGAGGACTGAAGCTTTCTTT; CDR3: CAISTGMRTEAFF
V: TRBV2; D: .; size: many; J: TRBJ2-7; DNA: TGTGCCAGCACCGGGGGCCGAAATTACGAGCAGTACTTC; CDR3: CASTGGRNYEQYF
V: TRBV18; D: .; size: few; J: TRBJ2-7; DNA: TGTGCCAGCTCACCAACGCCGGAAGCCGACGAGCAGTACTTC; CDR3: CASSPTPEADEQYF
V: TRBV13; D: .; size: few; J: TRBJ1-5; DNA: TGTGCCAGCAGCTTATTGGATGGGAAACAGCCCCAGCATTTT; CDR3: CASSLLDGKQPQHF
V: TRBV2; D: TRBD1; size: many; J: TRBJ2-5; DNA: TGTGCCAGCTGGGACAGAGGGGAGACCCAGTACTTC; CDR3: CASWDRGETQYF